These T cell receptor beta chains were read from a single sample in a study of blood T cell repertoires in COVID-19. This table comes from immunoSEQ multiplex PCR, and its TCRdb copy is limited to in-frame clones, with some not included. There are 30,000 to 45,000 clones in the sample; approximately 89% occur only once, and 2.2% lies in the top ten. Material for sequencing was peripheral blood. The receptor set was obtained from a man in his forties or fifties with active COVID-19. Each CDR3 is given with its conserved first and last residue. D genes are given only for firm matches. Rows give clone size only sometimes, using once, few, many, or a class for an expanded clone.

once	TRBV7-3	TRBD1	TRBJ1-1	TGTGCCAGCAGCCGAAGGGGGCTGAACACTGAAGCTTTCTTT	CASSRRGLNTEAFF
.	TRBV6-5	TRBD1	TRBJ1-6	TGTGCCAGCAGTACAGGGGCCCTGGATAATTCACCCCTCCACTTT	CASSTGALDNSPLHF
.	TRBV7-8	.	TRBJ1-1	TGTGCCAGCAGCTCCCTGGGAACAGGGATGGCTTTCTTT	CASSSLGTGMAFF
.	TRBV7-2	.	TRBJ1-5	TGTGCCAGCAGCTTAGGACAGCGAAAGCCCCAGCATTTT	CASSLGQRKPQHF
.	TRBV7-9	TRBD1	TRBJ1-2	TGTGCCAGCAGCTCGACAGGGGGCGCGAAGTATGGCTACACCTTC	CASSSTGGAKYGYTF
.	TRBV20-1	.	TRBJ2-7	TGCAGTGCGTCAAACAGGGTCGAGCAGTACTTC	CSASNRVEQYF
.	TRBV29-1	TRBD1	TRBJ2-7	TGCAGCGTTGAAATACCGGACAGGGCGAACGAGCAGTACTTC	CSVEIPDRANEQYF
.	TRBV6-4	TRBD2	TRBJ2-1	TGTGCCAGCAGCCCTACTAGCGGGGGATACAATGAGCAGTTCTTC	CASSPTSGGYNEQFF
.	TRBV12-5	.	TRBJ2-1	TGTGCTAGTGGGTCTCCGTCGACTGGTTTTCGAAACAATGAGCAGTTCTTC	CASGSPSTGFRNNEQFF
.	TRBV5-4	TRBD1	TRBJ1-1	TGTGCCAGCAGCCAACCCGGGACAGGGTTTACTGGTGAAGCTTTCTTT	CASSQPGTGFTGEAFF
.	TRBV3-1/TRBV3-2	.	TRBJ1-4	TGTGCCAGCAGCCAAGTGTCCCGAGGAGAAAATGAAAAACTGTTTTTT	CASSQVSRGENEKLFF
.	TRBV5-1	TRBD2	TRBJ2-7	TGCGCCAGCAGCCCTCCAGGTAGCGGGAGTGACGAGCAGTACTTC	CASSPPGSGSDEQYF
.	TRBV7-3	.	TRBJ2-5	TGTGCCAGCAGCCCGAACAGGGAAGAGACCCAGTACTTC	CASSPNREETQYF
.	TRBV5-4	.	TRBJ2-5	TGTGCCAGCAGTTCCCCAGGGTCCCTTTCGGAGACCCAGTACTTC	CASSSPGSLSETQYF
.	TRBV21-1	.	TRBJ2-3	TGTGCCAGCAGCAAAACCGGACAGGGATGTGATACGCAGTATTTT	CASSKTGQGCDTQYF
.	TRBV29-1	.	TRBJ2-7	TGCAGCGCCTGGACAGAGACCTACGAGCAGTACTTC	CSAWTETYEQYF
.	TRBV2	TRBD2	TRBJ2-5	TGTGCCAGCAGTGTAACCGGGACTAGCGTCGAGACCCAGTACTTC	CASSVTGTSVETQYF
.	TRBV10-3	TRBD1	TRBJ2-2	TGTGCCATCAGTGGACAGGGGGCGAACACCGGGGAGCTGTTTTTT	CAISGQGANTGELFF
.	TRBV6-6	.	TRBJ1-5	TGTGCCAGCAGTTACCTGGCCGGGGTAAGTCAGCCCCAGCATTTT	CASSYLAGVSQPQHF
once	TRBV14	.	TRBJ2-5	TGTGCCAGCAGCCAAGCTAGGGGGCAAGAGACCCAGTACTTC	CASSQARGQETQYF
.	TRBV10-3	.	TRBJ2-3	TGTGCCATCAGTGAGTTGATCCAGGGGGGTACAGATACGCAGTATTTT	CAISELIQGGTDTQYF
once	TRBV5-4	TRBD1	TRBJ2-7	TGTGCCAGCAGCCCCCGGACAGGAAAGAACGAGCAGTACTTC	CASSPRTGKNEQYF
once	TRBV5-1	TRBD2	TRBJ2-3	TGCGCCAGCAGCCTGGGACTAGCGGGAGGTACAGATACGCAGTATTTT	CASSLGLAGGTDTQYF
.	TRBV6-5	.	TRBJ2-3	TGTGCCAGCAACCCTACGGGGAGCACAGATACGCAGTATTTT	CASNPTGSTDTQYF
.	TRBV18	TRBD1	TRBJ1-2	TGTGCCAGCTCACCACCGGGACAGGGGTTCTATGGCTACACCTTC	CASSPPGQGFYGYTF
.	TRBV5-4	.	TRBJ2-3	TGTGCCAGCAGCCGAGAACTCACAGATACGCAGTATTTT	CASSRELTDTQYF
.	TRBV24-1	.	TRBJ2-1	TGTGCCACCAGTGATTCCAGGGGTCAAGCCTACAATGAGCAGTTCTTC	CATSDSRGQAYNEQFF
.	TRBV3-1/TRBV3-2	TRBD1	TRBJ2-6	TGTGCCAGCAGCCGTAACAGGGGGCGAATCTCCATCTCTGGGGCCAACGTCCTGACTTTC	CASSRNRGRISISGANVLTF
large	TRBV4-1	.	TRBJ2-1	TGCGCCAGCAGCCAACGCGGACTCCTCCACAATGAGCAGTTCTTC	CASSQRGLLHNEQFF
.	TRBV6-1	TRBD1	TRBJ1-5	TGTGCCAGCAGGGAGGGGGCCTTTAATCAGCCCCAGCATTTT	CASREGAFNQPQHF
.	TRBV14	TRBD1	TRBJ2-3	TGTGCCAGCAGCCCACTCCTGACAGGGGTGGTCTTAACAGATACGCAGTATTTT	CASSPLLTGVVLTDTQYF
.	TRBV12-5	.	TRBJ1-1	TGTGCTAGTGGTTTGGTACAGGGCAGGGGAACTGAAGCTTTCTTT	CASGLVQGRGTEAFF
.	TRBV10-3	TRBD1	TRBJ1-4	TGTGCTATCAGTGCAGGGGGCGGGGTGGCTGAAAAACTGTTTTTT	CAISAGGGVAEKLFF
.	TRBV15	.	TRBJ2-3	TGTGCCACCAGCAGACCCCTCGGGGGAGGACCAGATACGCAGTATTTT	CATSRPLGGGPDTQYF
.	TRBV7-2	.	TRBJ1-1	TGTGCCAGCAGCTTAAGAGGATGGGGAGGGAACACTGAAGCTTTCTTT	CASSLRGWGGNTEAFF
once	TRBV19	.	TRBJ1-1	TGTGCCAGTAGTTTGATATCAGGGAACACTGAAGCTTTCTTT	CASSLISGNTEAFF
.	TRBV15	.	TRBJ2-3	TGTGCCACCAGCAGAGATCAGGAGGCAGATACGCAGTATTTT	CATSRDQEADTQYF
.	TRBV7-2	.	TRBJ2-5	TGTGCCAGCAGCTTAGGACTATTCCAAGAGACCCAGTACTTC	CASSLGLFQETQYF
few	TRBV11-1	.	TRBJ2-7	TGTGCCAGCAGCTTTCCAGGGGATATTTACGAGCAGTACTTC	CASSFPGDIYEQYF
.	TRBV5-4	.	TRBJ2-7	TGTGCCAGCAGCGGCCCCGACAGGCCCTACGAGCAGTACTTC	CASSGPDRPYEQYF
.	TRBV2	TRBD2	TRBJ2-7	TGTGCCAGCAGACTTAACCGACTAGCGGGAGAGACCGAGCAGTACTTC	CASRLNRLAGETEQYF
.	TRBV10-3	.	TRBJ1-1	TGTGCCATCAGTGACAGTGGGAGCACTGAAGCTTTCTTT	CAISDSGSTEAFF
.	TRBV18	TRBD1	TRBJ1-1	TGTGCCAGCTCGGAGGGACAGAGGGACACTGAAGCTTTCTTT	CASSEGQRDTEAFF
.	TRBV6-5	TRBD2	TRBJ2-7	TGTGCCAGCAGTCCCAGACTAGCGGGAGTCTACGAGCAGTACTTC	CASSPRLAGVYEQYF
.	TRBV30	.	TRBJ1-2	TGTGCCTGGAGTGTACCCCGGCGGGGCTACACCTTC	CAWSVPRRGYTF